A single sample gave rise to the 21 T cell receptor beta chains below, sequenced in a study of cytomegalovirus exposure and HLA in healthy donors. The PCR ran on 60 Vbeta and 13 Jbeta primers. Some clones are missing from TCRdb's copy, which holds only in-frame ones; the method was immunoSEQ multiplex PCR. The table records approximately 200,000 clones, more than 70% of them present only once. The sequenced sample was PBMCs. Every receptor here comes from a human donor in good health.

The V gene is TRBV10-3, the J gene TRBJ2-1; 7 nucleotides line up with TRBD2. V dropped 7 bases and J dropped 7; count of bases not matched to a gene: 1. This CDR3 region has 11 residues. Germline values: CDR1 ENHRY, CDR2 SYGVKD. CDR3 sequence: CAITGGNEQFF. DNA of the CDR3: TGTGCCATCACCGGGGGGAATGAGCAGTTCTTC.

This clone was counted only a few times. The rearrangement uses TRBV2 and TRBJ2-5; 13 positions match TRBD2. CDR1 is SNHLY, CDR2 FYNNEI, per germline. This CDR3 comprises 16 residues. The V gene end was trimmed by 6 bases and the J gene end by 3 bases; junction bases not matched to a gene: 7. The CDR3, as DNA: TGTGCCAGCAGGTCTACTAGCGGGAGGGTGGAAGAGACCCAGTACTTC. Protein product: CASRSTSGRVEETQYF.

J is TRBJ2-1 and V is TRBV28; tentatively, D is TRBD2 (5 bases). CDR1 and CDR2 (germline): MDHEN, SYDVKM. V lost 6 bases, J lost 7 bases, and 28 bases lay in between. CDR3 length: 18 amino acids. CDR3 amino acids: CASRLSSPAGFSGNEQFF. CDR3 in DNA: TGTGCCAGCAGACTAAGTTCCCCCGCGGGTTTTAGTGGGAATGAGCAGTTCTTC. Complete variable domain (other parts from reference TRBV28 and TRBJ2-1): DVKVTQSSRYLVKRTGEKVFLECVQDMDHENMFWYRQDPGLGLRLIYFSYDVKMKEKGDIPEGYSVSREKKERFSLILESASTNQTSMYLCASRLSSPAGFSGNEQFFGPGTRLTVL.

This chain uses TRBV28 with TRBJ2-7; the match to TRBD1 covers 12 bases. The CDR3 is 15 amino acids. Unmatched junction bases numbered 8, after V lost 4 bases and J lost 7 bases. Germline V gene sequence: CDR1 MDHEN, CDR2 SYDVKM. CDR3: CASSSPGQGAGEQYF. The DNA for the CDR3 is TGTGCCAGCAGTTCACCGGGACAGGGGGCAGGTGAGCAGTACTTC. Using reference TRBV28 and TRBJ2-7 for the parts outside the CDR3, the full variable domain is DVKVTQSSRYLVKRTGEKVFLECVQDMDHENMFWYRQDPGLGLRLIYFSYDVKMKEKGDIPEGYSVSREKKERFSLILESASTNQTSMYLCASSSPGQGAGEQYFGPGTRLTVT.

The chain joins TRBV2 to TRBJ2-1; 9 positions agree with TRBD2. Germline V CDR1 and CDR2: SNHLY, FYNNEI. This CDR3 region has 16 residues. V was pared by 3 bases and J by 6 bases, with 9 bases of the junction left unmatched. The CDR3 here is CASSDSPGTSINEQFF. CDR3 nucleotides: TGTGCCAGCAGTGATAGCCCCGGGACTAGCATCAATGAGCAGTTCTTC.

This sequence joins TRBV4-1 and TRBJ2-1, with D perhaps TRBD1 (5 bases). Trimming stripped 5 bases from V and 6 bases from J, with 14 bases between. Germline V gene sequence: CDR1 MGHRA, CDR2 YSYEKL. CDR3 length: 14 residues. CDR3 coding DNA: TGCGCCAGCAGCGGGTACGCTAGGGGCAATGAGCAGTTCTTC. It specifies CASSGYARGNEQFF.

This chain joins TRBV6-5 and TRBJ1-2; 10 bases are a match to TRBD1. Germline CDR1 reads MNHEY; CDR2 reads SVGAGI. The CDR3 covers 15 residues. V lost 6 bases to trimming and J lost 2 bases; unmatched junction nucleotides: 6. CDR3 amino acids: CASRRGTGDNYGYTF. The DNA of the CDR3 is TGTGCCAGCAGGAGGGGGACAGGGGACAACTATGGCTACACCTTC.

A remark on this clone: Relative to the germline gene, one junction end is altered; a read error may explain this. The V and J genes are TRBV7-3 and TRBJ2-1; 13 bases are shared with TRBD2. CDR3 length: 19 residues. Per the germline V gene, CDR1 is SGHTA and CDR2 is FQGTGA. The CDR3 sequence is CASSLTGLAGPTLPNEQFF. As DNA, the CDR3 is TGTGCCAGCAGCCTAACGGGACTAGCGGGACCCACCCTCCCCAATGAGCAGTTCTTC.

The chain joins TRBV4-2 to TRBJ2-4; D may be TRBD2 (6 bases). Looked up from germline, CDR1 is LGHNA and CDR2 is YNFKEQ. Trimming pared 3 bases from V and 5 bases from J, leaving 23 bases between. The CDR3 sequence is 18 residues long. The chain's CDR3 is CASSQALTAGTGENIQYF. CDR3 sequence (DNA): TGTGCCAGCAGCCAGGCTTTAACTGCCGGGACTGGGGAAAACATTCAGTACTTC.

CDR3 in DNA: TGCGCCAGCAGCCAAAAGAACGGGATAGCGGGAGGGCCGAGGGGGGCCTTGGCTGAGCAGTTCTTC. Translated, it gives CASSQKNGIAGGPRGALAEQFF. This chain links TRBV4-1 with TRBJ2-1; 11 nucleotides align to TRBD2. Germline CDR1 is MGHRA and CDR2 is YSYEKL. There are 22 residues in the CDR3. Germline trimming cut 2 bases from V and 9 bases from J; bases unmatched to any gene: 27.

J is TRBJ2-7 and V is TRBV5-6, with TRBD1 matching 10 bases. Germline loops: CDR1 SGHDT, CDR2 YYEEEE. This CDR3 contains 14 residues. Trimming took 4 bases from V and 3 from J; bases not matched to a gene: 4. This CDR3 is CASSGTGEVYEQYF. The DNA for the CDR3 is TGTGCCAGCAGCGGGACAGGGGAGGTCTACGAGCAGTACTTC.

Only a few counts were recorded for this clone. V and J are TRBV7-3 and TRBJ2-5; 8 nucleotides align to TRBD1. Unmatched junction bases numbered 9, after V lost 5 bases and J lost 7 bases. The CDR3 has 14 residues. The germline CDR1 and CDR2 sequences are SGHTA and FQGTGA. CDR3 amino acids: CASSPAGTGGTQYF. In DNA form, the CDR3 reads TGTGCCAGCAGCCCCGCCGGGACAGGTGGGACCCAGTACTTC.

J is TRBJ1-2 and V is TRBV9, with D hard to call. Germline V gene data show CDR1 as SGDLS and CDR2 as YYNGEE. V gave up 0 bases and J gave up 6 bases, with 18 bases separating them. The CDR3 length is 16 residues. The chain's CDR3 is CASSVAASHRWDGYTF. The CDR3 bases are TGTGCCAGCAGCGTAGCGGCCTCACACAGATGGGATGGCTACACCTTC.

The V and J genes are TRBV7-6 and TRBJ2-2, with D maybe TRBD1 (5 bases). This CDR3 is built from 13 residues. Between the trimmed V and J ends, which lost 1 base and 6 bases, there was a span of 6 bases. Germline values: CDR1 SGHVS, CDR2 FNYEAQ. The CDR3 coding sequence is TGTGCCAGCAGCTTAGTCAGGGCCGGGGAGCTGTTTTTT. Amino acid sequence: CASSLVRAGELFF.

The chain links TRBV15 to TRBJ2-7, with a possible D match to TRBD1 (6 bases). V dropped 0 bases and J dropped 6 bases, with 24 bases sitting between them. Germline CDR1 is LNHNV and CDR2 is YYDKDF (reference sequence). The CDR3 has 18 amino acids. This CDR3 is CATSRDTIASRGFGEQYF. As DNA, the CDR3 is TGTGCCACCAGCAGAGATACTATCGCTAGCAGGGGTTTCGGCGAGCAGTACTTC.

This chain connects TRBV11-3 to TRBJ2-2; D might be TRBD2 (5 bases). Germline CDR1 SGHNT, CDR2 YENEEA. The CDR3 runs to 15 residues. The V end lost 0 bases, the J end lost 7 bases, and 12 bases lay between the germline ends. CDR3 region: CASSLDRAGGGELFF. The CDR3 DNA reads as TGTGCCAGCAGCTTAGATAGGGCAGGAGGCGGGGAGCTGTTTTTT. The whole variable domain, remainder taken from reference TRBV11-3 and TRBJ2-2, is EAGVVQSPRYKIIEKKQPVAFWCNPISGHNTLYWYLQNLGQGPELLIRYENEEAVDDSQLPKDRFSAERLKGVDSTLKIQPAELGDSAVYLCASSLDRAGGGELFFGEGSRLTVL.

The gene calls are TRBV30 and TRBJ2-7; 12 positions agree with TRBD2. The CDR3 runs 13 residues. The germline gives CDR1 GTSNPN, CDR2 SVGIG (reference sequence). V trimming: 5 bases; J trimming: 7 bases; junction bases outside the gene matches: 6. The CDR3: CAWASGRVGEQYF. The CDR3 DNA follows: TGTGCCTGGGCTAGCGGGAGGGTGGGGGAGCAGTACTTC.

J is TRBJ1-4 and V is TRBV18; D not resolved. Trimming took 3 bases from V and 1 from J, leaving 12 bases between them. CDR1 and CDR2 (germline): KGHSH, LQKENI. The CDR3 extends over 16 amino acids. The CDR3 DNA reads TGTGCCAGCTCACCGACTTCCATCGGAACTAATGAAAAACTGTTTTTT. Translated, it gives CASSPTSIGTNEKLFF.

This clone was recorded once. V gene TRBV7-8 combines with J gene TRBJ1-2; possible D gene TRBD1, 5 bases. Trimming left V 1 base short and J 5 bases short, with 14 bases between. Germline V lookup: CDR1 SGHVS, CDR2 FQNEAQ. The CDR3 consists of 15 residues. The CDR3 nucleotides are TGTGCCAGCAGCTTAGGCCCCAGGGTGGCGTATGGCTACACCTTC. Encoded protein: CASSLGPRVAYGYTF.

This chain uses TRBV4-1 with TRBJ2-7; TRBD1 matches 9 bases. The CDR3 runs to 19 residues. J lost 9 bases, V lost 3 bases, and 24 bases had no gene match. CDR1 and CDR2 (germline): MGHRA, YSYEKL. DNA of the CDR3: TGCGCCAGCAGCCACCTCGGGACAGGGAATCCCAGGGTCCAGGCGGGGCAGTACTTC. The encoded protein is CASSHLGTGNPRVQAGQYF.

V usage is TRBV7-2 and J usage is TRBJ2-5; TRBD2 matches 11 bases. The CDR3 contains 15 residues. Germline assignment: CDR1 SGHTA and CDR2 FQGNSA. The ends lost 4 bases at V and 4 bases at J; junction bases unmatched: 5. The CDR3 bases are TGTGCCAGCAGCTCAAGACTAGCGGGAATAGAGACCCAGTACTTC. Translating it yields CASSSRLAGIETQYF.